Presented here are 9 T cell receptor beta chains from one specimen sequenced in a study of vaccination and CD4 T cells after COVID-19. Their recognized antigens are unknown. Sequencing of the DNA from cultured CD4+ T cells was carried out with the Oncomine TCR Beta short-read assay. MiXCR was run by TCRdb on the PCR reads, yielding one entry per CDR3 protein. The sample has about 19,000 distinct CDR3 sequences, 49% seen once. Described treatment: roughly 11-day PBMC culture with coronavirus spike peptide pools or control peptides (ViraFEST assay). Sequencing was done on a sample of CD4+ T cells from blood, cultured in vitro. The receptor set was obtained from a human donor who had recovered from COVID-19.

The J gene is TRBJ2-3, the V gene TRBV6-4, with D perhaps given as TRBD1 or TRBD2 (5 bases each). Trimming left V 0 bases short and J 5 bases short, with 9 bases between. Per germline, CDR1 MRHNA and CDR2 SNTAGT. The CDR3 has 14 amino acids. The CDR3 DNA reads as TGTGCCAGCAGTGACTCCACGGGGCAAGATACGCAGTATTTT. Encoded protein: CASSDSTGQDTQYF.

The rearrangement uses TRBV7-8 and TRBJ2-2; D is uncertain. V shed 5 bases and J shed 4 bases, with 29 bases lying between them. This CDR3 spans 20 amino acids. Germline assignment: CDR1 SGHVS and CDR2 FQNEAQ. Here the CDR3 reads CASSLRRPGEAGESTGELFF. CDR3 in DNA: TGTGCCAGCAGCCTACGACGCCCGGGTGAAGCCGGAGAGAGCACCGGGGAGCTGTTTTTT.

This chain connects TRBV18 to TRBJ1-1; D is unclear. The CDR3 length is 15 residues. The germline V and J ends were trimmed by 0 bases and 1 base, with 9 bases remaining between them. CDR1 KGHSH and CDR2 LQKENI come from the germline V gene. The CDR3, as DNA: TGTGCCAGCTCACCACCGGTTAACGGGAACACTGAAGCTTTCTTT. It specifies CASSPPVNGNTEAFF.

The V and J genes are TRBV15 and TRBJ2-7; D is ambiguous. In germline, CDR1 is LNHNV, CDR2 YYDKDF (reference sequence). Trimming pared 1 base from V and 7 bases from J, leaving 11 bases between. The CDR3 extends over 13 amino acids. The CDR3 bases are TGTGCCACCAGCAGAGTCGTAGGGCAAGAGCAGTACTTC. Translating gives CATSRVVGQEQYF.

The rearrangement links TRBV7-8 to TRBJ2-3; D call uncertain. The CDR3 has 10 amino acids. Germline lookup yields CDR1 SGHVS and CDR2 FQNEAQ. V was clipped by 1 base and J by 7 bases, with 0 bases between them. The CDR3 sequence: CASSLDTQYF. DNA for the CDR3: TGTGCCAGCAGCTTAGATACGCAGTATTTT.

This clonotype was recorded once. One end of the junction does not line up with germline, which may come from a read error. The chain is built from TRBV7-2 and TRBJ2-3, with 8 bases identical to TRBD2. Germline CDR1 SGHTA, CDR2 FQGNSA. The CDR3 totals 16 residues. CDR3 loop: CASSSPGLVGQDMQYF. The DNA for the CDR3 is TGTGCCAGCAGCTCCCCGGGACTAGTGGGGCAGGATATGCAGTATTTT.

V usage is TRBV27 and J usage is TRBJ1-2; TRBD1 aligns across 7 bases. This CDR3 is built from 12 residues. Germline CDR1 reads MNHEY; CDR2 reads SMNVEV (reference sequence). J lost 6 bases, V lost 6 bases, and 4 bases had no gene match. The CDR3 sequence is CASSRGGNGYTF. DNA of the CDR3: TGTGCCAGCAGCCGAGGGGGCAATGGCTACACCTTC.

The sample holds a few counts of this clonotype. This chain joins TRBV6-5 and TRBJ1-5; the D is unclear. The CDR3 loop spans 15 amino acids. V was trimmed by 6 bases and J by 9 bases, leaving 21 bases between them. The V gene's germline CDR1 is MNHEY and CDR2 SVGAGI. For the CDR3, the DNA is TGTGCCAGCAGCTACGACCTCAAATCGAGTCTGCCCCAGCATTTT. It encodes CASSYDLKSSLPQHF.

V and J are TRBV7-6 and TRBJ1-3; no clear D gene. The CDR3 totals 14 residues. Trimming pared 3 bases from V and 4 bases from J, leaving 10 bases between. The germline V gene has CDR1 SGHVS and CDR2 FNYEAQ. The CDR3 reads CASSFGQVGNTIYF. For the CDR3, the DNA is TGTGCCAGCAGCTTCGGGCAGGTGGGAAACACCATATATTTT. Together with reference TRBV7-6 and TRBJ1-3, the CDR3 gives the full variable domain: GAGVSQSPRYKVTKRGQDVALRCDPISGHVSLYWYRQALGQGPEFLTYFNYEAQQDKSGLPNDRFSAERPEGSISTLTIQRTEQRDSAMYRCASSFGQVGNTIYFGEGSWLTVV.